This T cell receptor beta chain derives from a study of blood T cell repertoires in COVID-19. For the study at large: Material from acute and convalescent COVID-19 was sourced from the United States, Italy and Spain. Nucleic acid was either cDNA or gDNA, and it came from T cells, B-cell-depleted T cells, or PBMCs.

This CDR3 has 16 amino acids. From germline, CDR1 is PRHDT and CDR2 FYEKMQ (reference sequence). V trimming: 2 bases; J trimming: 5 bases; junction bases outside the gene matches: 10. Per the study methods: Counts of nucleated cells, estimated from reference gene primer amplification, were obtained. Profiling relied on immunoSEQ multiplex PCR, and the TCRdb table lists in-frame clones only, not all of them. That table gives V, J and clone size, and the DNA gave D and trimming. In the table there are some 260,000 clones, 70% to 90% of which are singletons. The specimen was peripheral blood. The source of this sequence is a man between 18 and 35 years old with active or convalescent COVID-19. This sequence joins TRBV13 and TRBJ2-7, with 9 nucleotides matching TRBD2. The DNA for the CDR3 is TGTGCCAGCAGCTTACCTAGTAGCGGGAGCTTCCACGAGCAGTACTTC. Protein sequence: CASSLPSSGSFHEQYF.